The clone carrying this T cell receptor beta chain was counted many times. Its specificity is unknown. These data belong to a study of spatial heterogeneity in lung cancer. Study context: Any follow-up PBMC samples that were available went on to be sequenced, and the median time to follow-up was roughly 2 years after resection. There were consistently more beta-chain sequences detected than alpha-chain sequences. Study findings and constraints: At resection, ubiquitous expanded tumor TCRs appeared in blood more than at follow-up.

TCRdb re-derived calls from the 5' RACE reads in MiXCR, one entry per CDR3 protein. Of roughly 120,000 distinct CDR3 sequences in the sample, roughly an eighth were seen once. The CDR3 contains 13 residues. Germline V gives CDR1 SGDLS, CDR2 YYNGEE. V was cut by 0 bases and J by 9 bases, with 10 bases left in between. Time point here: blood at routine non-recurrence follow-up after resection. The sequenced material consisted of unsorted whole RNA from tumor, nontumor lung or frozen PBMC. Sequenced here: PBMCs, sampled at follow-up. The V gene is TRBV9, the J gene TRBJ2-1; TRBD1 is a possible D gene (5 bases). The receptor's source is a male donor with early-stage non-small cell lung cancer. Here the CDR3 DNA reads TGTGCCAGCAGCGTAGGCCAGGGCCGTGAGCAGTTCTTC. This encodes CASSVGQGREQFF.